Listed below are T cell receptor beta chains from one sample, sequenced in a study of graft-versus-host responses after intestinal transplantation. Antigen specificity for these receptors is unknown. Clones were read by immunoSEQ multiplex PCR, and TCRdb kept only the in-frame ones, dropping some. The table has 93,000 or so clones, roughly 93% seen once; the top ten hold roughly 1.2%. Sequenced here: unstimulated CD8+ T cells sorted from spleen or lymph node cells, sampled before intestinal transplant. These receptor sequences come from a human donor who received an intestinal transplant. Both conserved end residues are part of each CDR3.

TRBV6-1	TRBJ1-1	CASSWVGGATEAFF
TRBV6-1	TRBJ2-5	CASSANGSEETQYF
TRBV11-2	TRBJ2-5	CASSSGTGVETQYF
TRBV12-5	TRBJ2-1	CASGGGLAGPPSEQFF
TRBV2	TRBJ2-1	CASPSGGDYNEQFF
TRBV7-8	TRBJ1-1	CASRPPRVMNTEAFF
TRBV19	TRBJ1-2	CASSPGGIYGYTF
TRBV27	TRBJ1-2	CASSLQQGSGYTF
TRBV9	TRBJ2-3	CASSASGGTDTQYF
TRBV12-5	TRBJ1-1	CASGNPGGGNTEAFF
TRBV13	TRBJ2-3	CASSVRGRTDTQYF
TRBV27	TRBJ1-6	CASSLTGVHSPLHF
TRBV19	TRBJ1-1	CASRRGNTEAFF
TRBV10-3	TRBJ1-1	CAISDQDSQNTEAFF
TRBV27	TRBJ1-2	CASSFGESTLYGYTF
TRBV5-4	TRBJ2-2	CASSQIARVETGELFF
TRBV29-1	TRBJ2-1	CSVEKEQFF
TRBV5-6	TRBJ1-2	CASAPPGREDYGYTF
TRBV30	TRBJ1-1	CAWSFTPLGEAFF
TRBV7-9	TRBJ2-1	CASSLGTEPYNEQFF
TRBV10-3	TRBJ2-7	CAISVVQGSTYEQYF
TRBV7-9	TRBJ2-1	CASSQRSRGPDNEQFF
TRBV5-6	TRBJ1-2	CASSWTWGRFGYTF
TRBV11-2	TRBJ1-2	CASSLDHYYGYTF
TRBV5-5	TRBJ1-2	CASSLWGQGSGGYTF
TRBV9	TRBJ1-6	CASSVGKANSPLHF
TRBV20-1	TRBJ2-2	CSAIPGELFF
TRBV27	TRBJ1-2	CASSLWRRGRGGYTF
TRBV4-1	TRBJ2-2	CASSQGEGQPNTGELFF
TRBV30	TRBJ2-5	CAWRGLAQYF
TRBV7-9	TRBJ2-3	CASSLENTDTQYF
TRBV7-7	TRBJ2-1	CASSPAAGTEQFF
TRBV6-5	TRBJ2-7	CARPRTDYEQYF
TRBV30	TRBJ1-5	CAWSPGQGGQPQHF
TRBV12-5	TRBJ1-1	CASGLFIGGLGANTEAFF
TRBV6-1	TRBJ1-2	CASSPSGYGYTF
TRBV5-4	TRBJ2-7	CASSSRDRGPYEQYF
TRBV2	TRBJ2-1	CASRDGTELYNEQFF
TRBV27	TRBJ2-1	CASSLGPEQFF
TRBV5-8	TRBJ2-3	CASRSGGVRSDTQYF
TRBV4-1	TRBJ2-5	CASSQGERGETQYF
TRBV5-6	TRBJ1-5	CASSLEGGSGNQPQHF
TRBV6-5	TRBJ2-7	CASSRRGSAEQYF
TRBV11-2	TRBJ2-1	CASSLGSNEQFF
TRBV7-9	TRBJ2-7	CASSLDRGIHEQYF
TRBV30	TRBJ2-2	CAWGGAGGGELFF
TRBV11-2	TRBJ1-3	CASSLGSGNTIYF
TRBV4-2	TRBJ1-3	CASSQDRSSGNTIYF
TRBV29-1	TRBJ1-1	CSVDRVEAFF
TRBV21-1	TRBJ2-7	CASSGGGKGIYEQYF
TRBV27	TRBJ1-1	CASSSLGGLPLGAFF
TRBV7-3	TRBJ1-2	CASSLKGVLYGYTF
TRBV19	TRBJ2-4	CATQGGSLNIQYF
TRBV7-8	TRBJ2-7	CASSLFHGGEQYF
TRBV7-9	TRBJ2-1	CANGGELHNEQFF
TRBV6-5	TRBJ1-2	CASSYASQGDYGYTF
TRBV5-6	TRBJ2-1	CASRISRDSGGAHNEQFF
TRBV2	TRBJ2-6	CASDTLTVPGANVLTF
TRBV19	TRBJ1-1	CWNTEAFF